The clone carrying this T cell receptor (beta chain) appeared a single time. Its antigen is undetermined. The CDR3 totals 15 residues. CDR1 is SGHRS, CDR2 YFSETQ, per germline. The authors divided CD4+ cells into CD45RA+ naive and CD45RA-negative memory subsets. This entry comes from a study of shared clonotypes between healthy human individuals. Study summary: Every donor yielded three CD4 naive, three CD4 memory, two CD8 naive and one CD8 memory plate. Study results and caveats: Rarefaction revealed incomplete sorted-subset sequencing despite large depth.

TCRdb keeps only in-frame clones here, not all; method: immunoSEQ multiplex PCR. In the table there are over a million clones, about 76% of which are singletons. The chain carries TRBV5-1 and TRBJ2-5, with TRBD1 identical over 11 bases. The J call is in doubt because the DNA end fits TRBJ2-7 better. This sequence was found in a man younger than 35 in good health. Sequencing was done on a sample of memory CD4+ T cells sorted from blood. Subset noted: CD45RA-negative fraction. CDR3 amino acids: CASSLGQGVSYEQYF. In DNA, the CDR3 is TGCGCCAGCAGCCTGGGACAGGGGGTCTCCTACGAGCAGTACTTC.